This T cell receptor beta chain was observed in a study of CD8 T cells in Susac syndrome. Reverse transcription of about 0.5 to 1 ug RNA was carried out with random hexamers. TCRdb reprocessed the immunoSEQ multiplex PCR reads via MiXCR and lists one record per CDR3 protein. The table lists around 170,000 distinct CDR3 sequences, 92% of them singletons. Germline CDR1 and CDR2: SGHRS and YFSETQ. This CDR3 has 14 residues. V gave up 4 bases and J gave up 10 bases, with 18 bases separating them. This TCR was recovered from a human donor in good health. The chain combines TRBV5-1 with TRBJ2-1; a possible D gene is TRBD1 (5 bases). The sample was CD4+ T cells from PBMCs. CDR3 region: CASSVQGGPEEQFF. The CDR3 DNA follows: TGCGCCAGCAGCGTCCAGGGTGGCCCCGAAGAGCAGTTCTTC. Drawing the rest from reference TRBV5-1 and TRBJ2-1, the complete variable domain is KAGVTQTPRYLIKTRGQQVTLSCSPISGHRSVSWYQQTPGQGLQFLFEYFSETQRNKGNFPGRFSGRQFSNSRSEMNVSTLELGDSALYLCASSVQGGPEEQFFGPGTRLTVL.